Each of the 17 T cell receptor beta chains below was sequenced from the same sample in a study of T cells expressing NK-cell markers. TCRdb re-called the 5' RACE reads and gives one entry per CDR3 protein, without DNA. Listed are a few hundred thousand distinct CDR3 sequences; approximately 0.42% falls within the top ten. Sequencing used blood T cells: a sorted CD56 or NKG2C T cell subset, CD4+ or CD8+ T cells, or bulk PBMC T cells (not recorded which). Receptor source: a man younger than 30 in good health.

V and J are TRBV24-1 and TRBJ2-1; TCRdb lists TRBD1, though no DNA is available to test this call. The CDR3 is made up of 14 amino acids. Germline V gene lookup returns CDR1 KGHDR and CDR2 SFDVKD. The CDR3 is CATSDLDSYNEQFF.

This chain links TRBV20-1 with TRBJ2-3; absent DNA, TCRdb's TRBD1 call cannot be checked. Germline values: CDR1 DFQATT, CDR2 SNEGSKA (reference sequence). The CDR3 extends over 14 amino acids. CDR3 amino acids: CSARDGQGADTQYF.

The chain couples TRBV5-1 to TRBJ2-1; the TRBD2 assignment by TCRdb is unverifiable without DNA. Looked up from germline, CDR1 is SGHRS and CDR2 is YFSETQ. The CDR3 loop spans 15 amino acids. The CDR3 reads CASSLASGTRGEQFF.

CDR3 in amino acids: CSARDHRLNPYNSPLHF. V gene TRBV20-1 combines with J gene TRBJ1-6. Germline CDR1 and CDR2: DFQATT and SNEGSKA (reference sequence). CDR3 size: 17 residues.

The chain links TRBV11-2 to TRBJ1-1; the D call from TCRdb, TRBD1, cannot be confirmed without DNA. The CDR3 length is 16 residues. Germline V gene sequence: CDR1 SGHAT, CDR2 FQNNGV. The CDR3: CASSLEGTVLNTEAFF.

The chain joins TRBV6-5 to TRBJ1-2. CDR3 length: 14 amino acids. Germline lookup yields CDR1 MNHEY and CDR2 SVGAGI. The CDR3 sequence is CASSSSASNYGYTF.

CDR3 protein: CASSFLAGVVDEQFF. This sequence joins TRBV7-9 and TRBJ2-1; TCRdb outputs TRBD2, but without DNA this stays unchecked. CDR1 and CDR2 (germline): SEHNR, FQNEAQ (reference sequence). The CDR3 runs to 15 residues.

The V and J genes are TRBV12-3 or TRBV12-4 and TRBJ2-7; the D call from TCRdb, TRBD2, cannot be confirmed without DNA. This CDR3 is built from 17 residues. The CDR3 reads CASSHPSGVAGLYEQYF.

The rearrangement links TRBV27 to TRBJ2-3; TCRdb picks TRBD2, but there is no DNA to check that call. The CDR3 covers 16 residues. CDR1 and CDR2 from the germline V gene are MNHEY and SMNVEV (reference sequence). CDR3 in amino acids: CASSLQLADSTDTQYF.

V gene TRBV10-3 combines with J gene TRBJ1-1. From germline, CDR1 is ENHRY and CDR2 SYGVKD. The CDR3 is made up of 14 amino acids. The CDR3 sequence: CAISEHRQKSEAFF.

This sequence joins TRBV20-1 and TRBJ1-1. The CDR3 is 14 amino acids. Per the germline V gene, CDR1 is DFQATT and CDR2 is SNEGSKA (reference sequence). The CDR3 loop reads CSARGPLSRTEAFF.

V usage is TRBV11-2 and J usage is TRBJ2-1; TCRdb outputs TRBD1, but without DNA this stays unchecked. Germline CDR1 is SGHAT and CDR2 is FQNNGV. This CDR3 has 16 residues. The chain's CDR3 is CASSFNPASSYNEQFF.

This chain joins TRBV5-1 and TRBJ2-7; the TCRdb call, TRBD2, lacks DNA for checking. Germline values: CDR1 SGHRS, CDR2 YFSETQ. This CDR3 comprises 16 residues. Here the CDR3 reads CASSPPGAGGPYEQYF.

The rearrangement uses TRBV29-1 and TRBJ1-2; TCRdb gives TRBD1 as the D gene, but with no DNA this cannot be confirmed. CDR1 is SQVTM and CDR2 is ANQGSEA in the germline V gene. The CDR3 has 13 amino acids. CDR3 sequence reads: CSVGGDGNYGYTF.

The chain combines TRBV20-1 with TRBJ2-3; the TRBD2 assignment by TCRdb is unverifiable without DNA. In germline, CDR1 is DFQATT, CDR2 SNEGSKA (reference sequence). The CDR3 contains 13 residues. This chain's CDR3 is CSARGPELDTQYF.

This chain uses TRBV24-1 with TRBJ2-1; as DNA is missing, the TRBD1 call by TCRdb cannot be tested. Germline loops: CDR1 KGHDR, CDR2 SFDVKD. CDR3 length equals 16 residues. CDR3 in amino acids: CATSDAQGREYNEQFF.

The chain uses TRBV20-1 and TRBJ2-3; the TCRdb call, TRBD1, lacks DNA for checking. Germline loops: CDR1 DFQATT, CDR2 SNEGSKA (reference sequence). The CDR3 has 12 amino acids. The CDR3 here is CSAPTGQGRRYF.